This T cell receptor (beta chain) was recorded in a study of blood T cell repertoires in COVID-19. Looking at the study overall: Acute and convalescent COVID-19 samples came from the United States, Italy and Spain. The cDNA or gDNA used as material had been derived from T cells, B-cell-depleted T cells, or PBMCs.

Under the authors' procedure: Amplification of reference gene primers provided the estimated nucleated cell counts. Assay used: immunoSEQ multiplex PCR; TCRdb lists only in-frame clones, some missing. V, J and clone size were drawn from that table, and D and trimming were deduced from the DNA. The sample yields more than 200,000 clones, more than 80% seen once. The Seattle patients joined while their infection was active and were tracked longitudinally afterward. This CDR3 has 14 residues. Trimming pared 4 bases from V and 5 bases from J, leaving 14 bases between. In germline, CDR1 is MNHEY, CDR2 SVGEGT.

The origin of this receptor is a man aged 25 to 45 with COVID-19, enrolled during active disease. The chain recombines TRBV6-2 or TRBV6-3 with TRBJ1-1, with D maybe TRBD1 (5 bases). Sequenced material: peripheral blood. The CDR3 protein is CASSLRQGWTEAFF. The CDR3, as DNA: TGTGCCAGCAGTTTGCGGCAGGGTTGGACTGAAGCTTTCTTT.